This record looks at one T cell receptor (beta chain) sequence and its context. V lost 5 bases and J lost 1; bases outside the gene matches: 7. The V gene's germline CDR1 is SGHVS and CDR2 FNYEAQ. The CDR3 consists of 15 residues. The data belong to a study of blood T cell repertoires in COVID-19. Turning to the study itself: The origin of the acute and convalescent COVID-19 samples was the United States, Italy and Spain. From T cells, B-cell-depleted T cells, or PBMCs came the material, which was cDNA or gDNA.

As originally analysed: Reference gene primers were amplified, and this amplification served to estimate nucleated cell counts. Produced via immunoSEQ multiplex PCR; TCRdb's table is partial and in-frame only. V, J and clone size derive from that table, while D and trimming were established from the DNA sequence. The data show about 120,000 clones, with roughly 79% seen just once and 10% held by the top ten. Material for sequencing was peripheral blood. The J gene is TRBJ1-1, the V gene TRBV7-6; 7 bases map to TRBD1. This receptor was identified in a human donor in a cohort sampled during active COVID-19. This CDR3 is CASSTRTGKNTEAFF. The CDR3 nucleotides read TGTGCCAGCAGCACCCGGACAGGAAAGAACACTGAAGCTTTCTTT. Looking up the rest from reference TRBV7-6 and TRBJ1-1 gives the full variable domain: GAGVSQSPRYKVTKRGQDVALRCDPISGHVSLYWYRQALGQGPEFLTYFNYEAQQDKSGLPNDRFSAERPEGSISTLTIQRTEQRDSAMYRCASSTRTGKNTEAFFGQGTRLTVV.